The entry that follows covers one T cell receptor beta chain sequence. Per the original data handling: From reference gene primer amplification, estimates of nucleated cell counts were derived. The assay was immunoSEQ multiplex PCR, and TCRdb's table has in-frame clones only and misses some. Clone size and V and J calls were adopted from that table, with D and trimming inferred from the DNA. Of 85,000 to 90,000 clones listed, about 90% are singletons. The sample is drawn from a study of blood T cell repertoires in COVID-19. The overall study: Sources were T cells, B-cell-depleted T cells, or PBMCs; the material itself was cDNA or gDNA.

Germline V gene sequence: CDR1 SGHTA, CDR2 FQGTGA. Trimming removed 0 bases at V and 4 bases at J, with 10 bases between. The CDR3 is 15 residues long. J is TRBJ2-1 and V is TRBV7-3, with D possibly being TRBD2 (5 bases). Material for sequencing was peripheral blood. This clonotype originated in a human donor in a cohort sampled during active COVID-19. The CDR3, as DNA: TGTGCCAGCAGCTTAACGGGAGCCGGTTACAATGAGCAGTTCTTC. This sequence encodes CASSLTGAGYNEQFF.